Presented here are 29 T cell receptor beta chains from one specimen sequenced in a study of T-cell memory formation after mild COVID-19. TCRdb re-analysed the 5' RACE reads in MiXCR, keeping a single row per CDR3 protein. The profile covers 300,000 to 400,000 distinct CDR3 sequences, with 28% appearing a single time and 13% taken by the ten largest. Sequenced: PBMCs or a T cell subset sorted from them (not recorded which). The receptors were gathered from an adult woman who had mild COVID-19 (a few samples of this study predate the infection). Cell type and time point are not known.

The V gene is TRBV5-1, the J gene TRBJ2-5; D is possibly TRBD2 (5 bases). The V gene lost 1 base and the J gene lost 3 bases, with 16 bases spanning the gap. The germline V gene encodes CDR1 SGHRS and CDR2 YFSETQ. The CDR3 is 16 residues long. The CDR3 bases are TGCGCCAGCAGCTTGTTAACAGCGGTTACAAAAGAGACCCAGTACTTC. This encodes CASSLLTAVTKETQYF.

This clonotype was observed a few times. In nucleotides, the CDR3 is TGCGCCAGCAGCCAAGATGGGCACAGGGGGAGGTCTGGCTACACCTTC. It specifies CASSQDGHRGRSGYTF. The chain carries TRBV4-3 and TRBJ1-2; TRBD1 matches 8 bases. Trimming cost V 0 bases and J 7 bases; bases outside gene matches: 10. Germline V CDR1 and CDR2: LGHNA, YSLEER. The CDR3 loop spans 16 amino acids.

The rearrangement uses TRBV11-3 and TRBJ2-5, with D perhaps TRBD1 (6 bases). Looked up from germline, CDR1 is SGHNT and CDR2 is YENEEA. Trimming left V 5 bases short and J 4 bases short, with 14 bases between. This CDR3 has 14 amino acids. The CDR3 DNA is TGTGCCAGCAGCCCCGGACAGAGGCCAGAGACCCAGTACTTC. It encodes CASSPGQRPETQYF.

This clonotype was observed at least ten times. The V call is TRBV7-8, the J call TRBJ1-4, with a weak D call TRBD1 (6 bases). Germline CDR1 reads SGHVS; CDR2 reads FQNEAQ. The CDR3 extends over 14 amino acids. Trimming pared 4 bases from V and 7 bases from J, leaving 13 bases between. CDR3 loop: CASSSGLRGEKLFF. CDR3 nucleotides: TGTGCCAGCAGCTCGGGCCTCAGGGGTGAAAAACTGTTTTTT.

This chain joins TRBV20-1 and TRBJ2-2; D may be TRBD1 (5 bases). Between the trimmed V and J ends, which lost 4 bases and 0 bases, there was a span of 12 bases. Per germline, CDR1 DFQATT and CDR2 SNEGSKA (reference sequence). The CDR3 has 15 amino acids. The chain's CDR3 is CSATDNSANTGELFF. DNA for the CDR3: TGCAGTGCTACGGACAACTCCGCGAACACCGGGGAGCTGTTTTTT.

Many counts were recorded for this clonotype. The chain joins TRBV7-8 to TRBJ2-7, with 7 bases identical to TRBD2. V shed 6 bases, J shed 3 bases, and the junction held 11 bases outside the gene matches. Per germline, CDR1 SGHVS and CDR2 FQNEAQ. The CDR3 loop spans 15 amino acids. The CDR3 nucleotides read TGTGCCAGCAGGGGGAGGGAGGGCCCAGACTACGAGCAGTACTTC. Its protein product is CASRGREGPDYEQYF.

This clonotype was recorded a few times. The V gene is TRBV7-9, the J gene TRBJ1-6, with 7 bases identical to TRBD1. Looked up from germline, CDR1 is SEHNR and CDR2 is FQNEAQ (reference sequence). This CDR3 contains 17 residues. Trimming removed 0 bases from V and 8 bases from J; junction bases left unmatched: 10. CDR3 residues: CASSLARAQGWDSPLHF. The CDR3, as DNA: TGTGCCAGCAGCTTAGCGAGAGCACAGGGGTGGGATTCACCCCTCCACTTT.

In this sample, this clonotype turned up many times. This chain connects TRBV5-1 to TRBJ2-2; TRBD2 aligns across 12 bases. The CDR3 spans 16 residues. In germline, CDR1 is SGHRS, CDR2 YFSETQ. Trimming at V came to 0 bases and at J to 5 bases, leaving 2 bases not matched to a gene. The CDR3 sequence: CASSLDGTSGTGELFF. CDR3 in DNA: TGCGCCAGCAGCTTGGATGGGACTAGCGGGACCGGGGAGCTGTTTTTT.

The CDR3 region has the DNA TGTGCCAGCAGCACGGGGACGGGATACAATGAGCAGTTCTTC. Its protein is CASSTGTGYNEQFF. V gene TRBV11-3 combines with J gene TRBJ2-1; either TRBD1 or TRBD2 may fit D (5 bases each). Germline V gives CDR1 SGHNT, CDR2 YENEEA. Trimming took 5 bases from V and 4 from J, leaving 12 bases between them. The CDR3 covers 14 residues.

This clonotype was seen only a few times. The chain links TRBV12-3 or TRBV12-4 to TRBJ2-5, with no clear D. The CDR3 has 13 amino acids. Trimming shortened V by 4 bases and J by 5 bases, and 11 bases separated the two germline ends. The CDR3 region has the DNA TGTGCCAGCAGTTCTCGGACCCGGGAGACCCAGTACTTC. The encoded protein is CASSSRTRETQYF.

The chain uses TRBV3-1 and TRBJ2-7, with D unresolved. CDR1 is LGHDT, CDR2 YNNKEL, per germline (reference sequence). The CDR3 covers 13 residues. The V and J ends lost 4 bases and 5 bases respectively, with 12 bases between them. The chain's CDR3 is CASSLPPVHEQYF. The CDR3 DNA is TGTGCCAGCAGCCTCCCCCCGGTCCACGAGCAGTACTTC.

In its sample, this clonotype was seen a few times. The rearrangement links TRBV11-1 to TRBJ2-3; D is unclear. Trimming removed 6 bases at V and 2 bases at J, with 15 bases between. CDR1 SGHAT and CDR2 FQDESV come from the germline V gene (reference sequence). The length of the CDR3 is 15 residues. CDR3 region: CASRRTERNTDTQYF. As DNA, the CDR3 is TGTGCCAGCAGAAGAACGGAGCGTAACACAGATACGCAGTATTTT. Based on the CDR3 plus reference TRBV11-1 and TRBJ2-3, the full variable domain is EAEVAQSPRYKITEKSQAVAFWCDPISGHATLYWYRQILGQGPELLVQFQDESVVDDSQLPKDRFSAERLKGVDSTLKIQPAELGDSAMYLCASRRTERNTDTQYFGPGTRLTVL.

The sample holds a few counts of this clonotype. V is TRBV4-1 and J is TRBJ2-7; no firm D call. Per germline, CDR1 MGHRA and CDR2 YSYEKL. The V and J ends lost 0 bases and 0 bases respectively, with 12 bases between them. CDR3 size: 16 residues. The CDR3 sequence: CASSQDSPDASYEQYF. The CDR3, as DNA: TGCGCCAGCAGCCAAGATTCACCGGACGCCTCCTACGAGCAGTACTTC.

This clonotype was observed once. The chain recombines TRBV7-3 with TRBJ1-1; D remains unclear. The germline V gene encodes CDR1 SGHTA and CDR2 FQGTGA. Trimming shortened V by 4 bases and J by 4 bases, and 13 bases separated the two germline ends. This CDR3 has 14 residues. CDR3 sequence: CASSSRGRSTEAFF. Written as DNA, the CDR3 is TGTGCCAGCAGCTCACGCGGGCGGAGCACTGAAGCTTTCTTT.

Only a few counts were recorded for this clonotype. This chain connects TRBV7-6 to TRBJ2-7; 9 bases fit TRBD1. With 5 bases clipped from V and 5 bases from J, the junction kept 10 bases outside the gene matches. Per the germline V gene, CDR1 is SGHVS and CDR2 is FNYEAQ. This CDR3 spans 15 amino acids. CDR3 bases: TGTGCCAGCAGCCCCTCCGGGACAGGGACCGACGAGCAGTACTTC. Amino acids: CASSPSGTGTDEQYF.

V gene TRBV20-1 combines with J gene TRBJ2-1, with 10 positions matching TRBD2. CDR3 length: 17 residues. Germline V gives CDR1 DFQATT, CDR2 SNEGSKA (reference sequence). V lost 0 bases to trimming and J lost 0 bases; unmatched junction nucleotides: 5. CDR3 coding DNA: TGCAGTGCTAGAGATGCTAGCGGGAGCAGCTCCTACAATGAGCAGTTCTTC. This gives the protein CSARDASGSSSYNEQFF.

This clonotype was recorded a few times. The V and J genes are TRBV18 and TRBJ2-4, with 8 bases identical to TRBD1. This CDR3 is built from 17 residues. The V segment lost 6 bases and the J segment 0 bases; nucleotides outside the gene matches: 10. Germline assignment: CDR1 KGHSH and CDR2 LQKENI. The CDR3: CASSRNTGGIAKNIQYF. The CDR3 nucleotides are TGTGCCAGCTCCCGAAATACAGGGGGAATAGCCAAAAACATTCAGTACTTC.

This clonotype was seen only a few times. CDR3 in amino acids: CASSFPGGRDYGYTF. In DNA, the CDR3 is TGTGCCAGCAGCTTCCCGGGGGGACGGGACTATGGCTACACCTTC. The chain couples TRBV5-6 to TRBJ1-2, with D possibly being TRBD1 (5 bases). The CDR3 spans 15 residues. Germline lookup yields CDR1 SGHDT and CDR2 YYEEEE. Trimming took 2 bases from V and 3 from J, leaving 14 bases between them.

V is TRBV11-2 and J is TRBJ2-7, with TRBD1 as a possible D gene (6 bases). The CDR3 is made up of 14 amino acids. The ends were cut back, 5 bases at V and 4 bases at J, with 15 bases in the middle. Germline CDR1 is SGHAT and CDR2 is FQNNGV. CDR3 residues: CASSLTGMAYEQYF. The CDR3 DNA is TGTGCCAGCAGCCTTACAGGGATGGCATACGAGCAGTACTTC.

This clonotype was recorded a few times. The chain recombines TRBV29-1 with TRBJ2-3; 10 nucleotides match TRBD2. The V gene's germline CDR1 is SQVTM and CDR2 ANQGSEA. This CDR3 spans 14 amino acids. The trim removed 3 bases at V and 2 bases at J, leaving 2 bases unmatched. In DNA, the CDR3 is TGCAGCGTTGATAGCGGGGGGATCACAGATACGCAGTATTTT. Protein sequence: CSVDSGGITDTQYF.

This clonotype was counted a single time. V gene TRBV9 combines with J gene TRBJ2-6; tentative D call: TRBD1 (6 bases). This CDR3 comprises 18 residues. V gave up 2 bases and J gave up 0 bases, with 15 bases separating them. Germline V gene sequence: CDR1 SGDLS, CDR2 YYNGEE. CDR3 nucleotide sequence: TGTGCCAGCAGCGTTGGCAGGGGTCGAGCCTCTGGGGCCAACGTCCTGACTTTC. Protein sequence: CASSVGRGRASGANVLTF.

In DNA form, the CDR3 reads TGTGCGTCCGGAGGGCTAGCGGGGAACTACGAGCAGTACTTC. Translating it yields CASGGLAGNYEQYF. The V gene is TRBV6-5, the J gene TRBJ2-7, with 9 nucleotides matching TRBD2. Germline CDR1 is MNHEY and CDR2 is SVGAGI. This CDR3 contains 14 residues.

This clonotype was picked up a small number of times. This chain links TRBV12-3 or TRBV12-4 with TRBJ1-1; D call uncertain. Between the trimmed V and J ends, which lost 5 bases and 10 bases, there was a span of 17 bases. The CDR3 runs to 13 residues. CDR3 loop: CASSTTEELRAFF. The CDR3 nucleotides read TGTGCCAGCAGTACTACTGAGGAGTTAAGAGCTTTCTTT.

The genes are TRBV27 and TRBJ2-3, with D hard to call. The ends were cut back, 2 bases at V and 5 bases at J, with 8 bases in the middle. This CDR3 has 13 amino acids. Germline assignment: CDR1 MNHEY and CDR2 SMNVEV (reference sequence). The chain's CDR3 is CASSLQTRDTQYF. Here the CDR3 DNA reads TGTGCCAGCAGTTTACAGACGCGAGATACGCAGTATTTT.

CDR3 DNA: TGCAGCGTCAAGGACAGCGCCCATTACTCCTACAATGAGCAGTTCTTC. Translating it yields CSVKDSAHYSYNEQFF. The V call is TRBV29-1, the J call TRBJ2-1; D is possibly TRBD1 (6 bases). The length of the CDR3 is 16 residues. CDR1 and CDR2 (germline): SQVTM, ANQGSEA. With 6 bases removed from V and 0 bases from J, the gap between germline ends came to 18 bases.

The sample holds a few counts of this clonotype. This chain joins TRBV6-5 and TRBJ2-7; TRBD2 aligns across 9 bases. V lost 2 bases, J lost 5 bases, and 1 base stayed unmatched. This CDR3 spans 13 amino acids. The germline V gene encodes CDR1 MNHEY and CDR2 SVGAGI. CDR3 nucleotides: TGTGCCAGCAGTTACGGGACTAGCAACGAGCAGTACTTC. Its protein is CASSYGTSNEQYF.

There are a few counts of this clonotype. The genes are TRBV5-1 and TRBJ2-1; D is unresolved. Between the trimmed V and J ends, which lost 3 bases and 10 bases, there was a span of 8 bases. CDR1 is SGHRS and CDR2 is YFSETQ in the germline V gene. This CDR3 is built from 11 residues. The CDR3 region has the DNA TGCGCCAGCAGCTCTGCCGTGGAGCAGTTCTTC. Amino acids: CASSSAVEQFF.

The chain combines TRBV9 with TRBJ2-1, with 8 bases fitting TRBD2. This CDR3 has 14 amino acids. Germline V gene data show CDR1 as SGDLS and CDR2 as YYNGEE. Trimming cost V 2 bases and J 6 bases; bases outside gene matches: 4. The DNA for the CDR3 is TGTGCCAGCAGCGTGGGCCGGGGGGGCAATGAGCAGTTCTTC. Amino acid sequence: CASSVGRGGNEQFF.

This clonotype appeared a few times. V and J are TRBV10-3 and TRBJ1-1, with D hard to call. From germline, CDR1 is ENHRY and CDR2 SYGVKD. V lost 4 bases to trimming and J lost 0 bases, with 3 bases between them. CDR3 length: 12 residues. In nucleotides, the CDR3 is TGTGCCATCAGTGCCTTGAACACTGAAGCTTTCTTT. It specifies CAISALNTEAFF.